The clone carrying this T cell receptor beta chain has a handful of counts. This sample's time point: newly diagnosed GD, antithyroid drugs for less than 3 months. TCR sequences were obtained from RNA taken from PBMCs. Germline V gene sequence: CDR1 PRHDT, CDR2 FYEKMQ (reference sequence). The CDR3 loop spans 15 amino acids. The germline V and J ends were trimmed by 2 bases and 2 bases, with 10 bases remaining between them. These data belong to a study of regulatory T cells in long-lasting Graves disease. With iRepertoire HTBI primers and Arm-PCR of CDR3 regions, TCR beta libraries were built. TCRdb redid the calling of the multiplex PCR reads with MiXCR, one entry per CDR3 protein. The sample shows about 500,000 distinct CDR3 sequences, around 13% of them seen only once. The same data also went into a second study, on T cells in Graves' hyperthyroidism and ophthalmopathy.

This receptor was obtained from a young woman with Graves disease. The chain couples TRBV13 to TRBJ1-5, with D tentatively TRBD1 (6 bases). The specimen comprised peripheral blood mononuclear cells (PBMCs), sampled at new diagnosis, from a patient treated with antithyroid drugs. The CDR3 region has the DNA TGTGCCAGCAGCTTAATGGGGGCGGGCAATCAGCCCCAGCATTTT. Its protein is CASSLMGAGNQPQHF.